One and the same sample provided the 22 T cell receptor beta chains below, sequenced in a study of identical twins. MiXCR was run by TCRdb on the 5' RACE reads, yielding one entry per CDR3 protein. Of 550,000 to 700,000 distinct CDR3 sequences in the sample, over 20% were seen once. This sample was also put to use in a study of T cells expressing NK-cell markers.

The specimen sequenced was PBMCs. The receptors stem from a woman between 18 and 29 years old in good health.

This clonotype has ten or more counts. The V and J genes are TRBV7-2 and TRBJ2-1; D is unresolved. Germline lookup yields CDR1 SGHTA and CDR2 FQGNSA. The CDR3 consists of 10 residues. The germline V and J ends were trimmed by 6 bases and 6 bases, with 3 bases remaining between them. The CDR3 reads CASRFNEQFF. The CDR3 DNA sequence: TGTGCCAGCAGATTCAATGAGCAGTTCTTC.

This clonotype was observed a handful of times. J is TRBJ2-3 and V is TRBV20-1; D is unresolved. V was trimmed by 0 bases and J by 4 bases, leaving 8 bases between them. The CDR3 is 13 amino acids. Germline loops: CDR1 DFQATT, CDR2 SNEGSKA (reference sequence). The CDR3 spells CSARDFSSDTQYF. CDR3 bases: TGCAGTGCTAGAGATTTCTCTTCAGATACGCAGTATTTT.

In its sample, this clonotype was seen a few times. The J gene is TRBJ2-3, the V gene TRBV18, with TRBD2 as a possible D gene (5 bases). Per the germline V gene, CDR1 is KGHSH and CDR2 is LQKENI. This CDR3 region has 15 residues. Deletions cut 0 bases from V and 9 bases from J, with 16 bases between. The CDR3 coding sequence is TGTGCCAGCTCACCACCTGGTTCCAGAAGCGGAACGCAGTATTTT. Its protein product is CASSPPGSRSGTQYF.

The chain combines TRBV13 with TRBJ2-3; the D gene is possibly TRBD2 (5 bases). V was clipped by 3 bases and J by 5 bases, with 15 bases between them. This CDR3 has 15 residues. Germline assignment: CDR1 PRHDT and CDR2 FYEKMQ (reference sequence). Here the CDR3 DNA reads TGTGCCAGCAGCTTGGGCGGTACTAGTTTAGATACGCAGTATTTT. This encodes CASSLGGTSLDTQYF.

This clonotype was detected a few times. V gene TRBV7-9 combines with J gene TRBJ1-1; 7 positions agree with TRBD1. The CDR3 is 14 residues long. From germline, CDR1 is SEHNR and CDR2 FQNEAQ (reference sequence). The junction had 6 bases not matched to a gene; V was cut back by 2 bases and J by 6 bases. CDR3 in DNA: TGTGCCAGCAGCTTACGAACAGGGGAGGCTGAAGCTTTCTTT. This gives the protein CASSLRTGEAEAFF.

The chain recombines TRBV20-1 with TRBJ2-2, with a weak D call TRBD2 (6 bases). Trimming took off 6 bases at V and 0 bases at J, with 14 bases between the two ends. CDR3 length equals 15 residues. CDR1 is DFQATT and CDR2 is SNEGSKA in the germline V gene (reference sequence). This CDR3 is CSASHGTSNTGELFF. In nucleotides, the CDR3 is TGCAGTGCGAGCCACGGGACTTCGAACACCGGGGAGCTGTTTTTT.

This clonotype was observed a few times. The chain employs TRBV5-1 and TRBJ2-7, with TRBD2 matching 14 bases. Trimming removed 4 bases from V and 9 bases from J; junction bases left unmatched: 9. Germline CDR1 reads SGHRS; CDR2 reads YFSETQ. This CDR3 region has 15 residues. The CDR3 protein is CASSEGLAGGIGQYF. The CDR3 DNA reads as TGCGCCAGCAGCGAAGGACTAGCGGGGGGAATCGGGCAGTACTTC. The full variable domain, its missing parts supplied by reference TRBV5-1 and TRBJ2-7, is KAGVTQTPRYLIKTRGQQVTLSCSPISGHRSVSWYQQTPGQGLQFLFEYFSETQRNKGNFPGRFSGRQFSNSRSEMNVSTLELGDSALYLCASSEGLAGGIGQYFGPGTRLTVT.

This clonotype was counted a few times. This chain uses TRBV2 with TRBJ2-1; D perhaps matches TRBD1 (6 bases). V was shortened by 10 bases and J by 7 bases, with 8 bases between the two germline ends. CDR3 length: 10 amino acids. Germline assignment: CDR1 SNHLY and CDR2 FYNNEI. CDR3 in amino acids: CATQGNEQFF. CDR3 nucleotide sequence: TGTGCCACCCAGGGGAATGAGCAGTTCTTC. Together with reference TRBV2 and TRBJ2-1, the CDR3 gives the full variable domain: EPEVTQTPSHQVTQMGQEVILRCVPISNHLYFYWYRQILGQKVEFLVSFYNNEISEKSEIFDDQFSVERPDGSNFTLKIRSTKLEDSAMYFCATQGNEQFFGPGTRLTVL.

This chain links TRBV20-1 with TRBJ2-1; D remains unclear. Trimming removed 0 bases from V and 9 bases from J, with 9 bases in between. The CDR3 is 12 amino acids. The V gene's germline CDR1 is DFQATT and CDR2 SNEGSKA (reference sequence). DNA of the CDR3: TGCAGTGCTAGAGAAGGGCCAAGTGAGCAGTTCTTC. Protein: CSAREGPSEQFF.

The rearrangement links TRBV12-3 or TRBV12-4 to TRBJ1-1; a possible D gene is TRBD1 (5 bases). The CDR3 totals 13 residues. V dropped 7 bases and J dropped 2 bases, with 11 bases sitting between them. The DNA for the CDR3 is TGTGCCAGCACCGGGGCTGCTAACACTGAAGCTTTCTTT. Translating gives CASTGAANTEAFF.

The V call is TRBV7-3, the J call TRBJ2-1, with no clear D. V lost 2 bases and J 4 bases, leaving 9 bases between the germline ends. This CDR3 spans 14 amino acids. CDR1 and CDR2 from the germline V gene are SGHTA and FQGTGA. The CDR3 sequence is CASSLQQEYNEQFF. The CDR3 bases are TGTGCCAGCAGCTTACAACAAGAATACAATGAGCAGTTCTTC.

This clonotype was counted only a few times. The J gene is TRBJ2-7, the V gene TRBV20-1; TRBD1 might be the D (6 bases). The CDR3 contains 16 residues. The V end was cut by 0 bases, the J end by 2 bases, with 17 bases between. From germline, CDR1 is DFQATT and CDR2 SNEGSKA (reference sequence). CDR3 residues: CSARDHTRGRAYEQYF. CDR3 in DNA: TGCAGTGCTAGAGACCACACCAGGGGCAGGGCCTACGAGCAGTACTTC.

This sequence joins TRBV11-2 and TRBJ2-6; D is perhaps TRBD2 (5 bases). CDR1 SGHAT and CDR2 FQNNGV come from the germline V gene. V was trimmed by 1 base and J by 4 bases, leaving 20 bases between them. CDR3 length: 19 amino acids. The CDR3 DNA reads as TGTGCCAGCAGCTTAGGGACTTGGTTGCGAGGATTAGGGGCCAACGTCCTGACTTTC. Translated: CASSLGTWLRGLGANVLTF.

This clonotype was counted a few times. This chain connects TRBV12-3 or TRBV12-4 to TRBJ2-1; 8 bases match TRBD1. V lost 6 bases and J lost 3; bases outside the gene matches: 7. CDR3 length: 15 amino acids. CDR3 DNA sequence: TGTGCCAGCAGCCATGACAGGGGAGGCTACAATGAGCAGTTCTTC. Its translation is CASSHDRGGYNEQFF.

The V call is TRBV5-1, the J call TRBJ2-7; 8 nucleotides line up with TRBD1. Germline assignment: CDR1 SGHRS and CDR2 YFSETQ. The CDR3 length is 14 residues. The trim removed 2 bases at V and 6 bases at J, leaving 7 bases unmatched. CDR3 in amino acids: CASSLGQGSGEQYF. As DNA, the CDR3 is TGCGCCAGCAGCTTAGGACAGGGTTCTGGCGAGCAGTACTTC.

This clonotype has just a few counts. V and J are TRBV5-1 and TRBJ2-2; D is possibly TRBD2 (6 bases). The germline CDR1 and CDR2 sequences are SGHRS and YFSETQ. The CDR3 has 16 residues. V was shortened by 4 bases and J by 2 bases, with 15 bases between the two germline ends. The CDR3 sequence: CASSPSVAANTGELFF. The CDR3 DNA sequence: TGCGCCAGCAGCCCTTCTGTAGCGGCAAACACCGGGGAGCTGTTTTTT.

This clonotype was counted a few times. The chain joins TRBV7-8 to TRBJ2-1, with D perhaps TRBD2 (5 bases). Per germline, CDR1 SGHVS and CDR2 FQNEAQ. The CDR3 extends over 15 amino acids. V gave up 1 base and J gave up 7 bases, with 14 bases separating them. Written as DNA, the CDR3 is TGTGCCAGCAGCTTAGGCATTAGCGAGCCGAATGAGCAGTTCTTC. This gives the protein CASSLGISEPNEQFF.

This sequence joins TRBV4-2 and TRBJ2-2; 8 bases align to TRBD2. Germline loops: CDR1 LGHNA, CDR2 YNFKEQ. V trimming: 6 bases; J trimming: 0 bases; junction bases outside the gene matches: 0. The CDR3 runs 14 residues. The CDR3 here is CASRRGANTGELFF. CDR3 DNA sequence: TGTGCCAGCAGGCGGGGGGCGAACACCGGGGAGCTGTTTTTT.

This clonotype was seen more than once but under ten times. The chain carries TRBV6-2 or TRBV6-3 and TRBJ2-1; TRBD2 aligns across 7 bases. The CDR3 extends over 15 amino acids. The germline V gene encodes CDR1 MNHEY and CDR2 SVGEGT. The trim removed 6 bases at V and 8 bases at J, leaving 13 bases unmatched. This chain's CDR3 is CASSRLAGVFDEQFF. CDR3 nucleotides: TGTGCCAGCAGCCGTCTGGCGGGAGTTTTTGATGAGCAGTTCTTC.

This clonotype was counted between two and nine times. V usage is TRBV7-9 and J usage is TRBJ2-4; D may correspond to TRBD1 or TRBD2 (6 bases each). The CDR3 is 16 residues long. Trimming removed 2 bases at V and 3 bases at J, with 14 bases between. Germline lookup yields CDR1 SEHNR and CDR2 FQNEAQ (reference sequence). CDR3 residues: CASSLMGGTGKNIQYF. CDR3 DNA sequence: TGTGCCAGCAGCTTAATGGGGGGCACGGGCAAAAACATTCAGTACTTC.

The sample holds a few counts of this clonotype. The rearrangement links TRBV12-3 or TRBV12-4 to TRBJ2-3; TRBD1 is a possible D gene (6 bases). Trimming removed 5 bases from V and 10 bases from J, with 13 bases in between. CDR3 length equals 12 residues. The DNA of the CDR3 is TGTGCCAGCAGTCCCCAGGGGAAAGCGCAGTATTTT. Amino acids: CASSPQGKAQYF.

The table lists this clonotype with a few counts. At one boundary the junction diverges from the germline segment, which might be a read error. This rearrangement joins TRBV11-2 to TRBJ2-7, with D hard to call. In germline, CDR1 is SGHAT, CDR2 FQNNGV. The CDR3 covers 13 residues. CDR3 sequence reads: CASSLKPVLALSF. CDR3 DNA sequence: TGTGCCAGCAGCTTAAAACCGGTGCTTGCCCTTTCTTTC.